Listed below are T cell receptor beta chains from one sample, sequenced in a study of blood T cell repertoires in COVID-19. Measured with immunoSEQ multiplex PCR; TCRdb has only the in-frame clones, and not every one. The data show thousands of clones, around 67% seen once. Input material: peripheral blood. These receptors came from a human donor in a cohort sampled during active COVID-19. The CDR3 runs from the conserved cysteine through the conserved F or W. A D gene is named only where the DNA matches it firmly. Not all rows give a size; the values are once, few, many and, for expanded clones, a class.

v_call,j_call,d_call,clone_size,cdr3_aa,cdr3_nt
TRBV7-9,TRBJ1-1,-,-,CASQYGGSNTEAFF,TGTGCCAGCCAATATGGGGGCTCGAACACTGAAGCTTTCTTT
TRBV7-2,TRBJ2-5,TRBD2,-,CASSSGLAGEETQYF,TGTGCCAGCAGCTCCGGACTAGCGGGAGAAGAGACCCAGTACTTC
TRBV21-1,TRBJ1-2,-,-,CASSKVGGQLTDIGF,TGTGCCAGCAGCAAAGTGGGCGGACAGTTGACGGATATCGGCTTC
TRBV27,TRBJ2-2,-,-,CASSLSAGAITGELFF,TGTGCCAGCAGTTTATCGGCAGGGGCGATCACCGGGGAGCTGTTTTTT
TRBV9,TRBJ2-3,-,few,CASSVDEGGLADTQYF,TGTGCCAGCAGCGTAGATGAGGGAGGTTTAGCAGATACGCAGTATTTT
TRBV5-4,TRBJ2-7,TRBD1,-,CASSAGDRSSYEQYF,TGTGCCAGCAGCGCCGGGGACAGAAGTTCCTACGAGCAGTACTTC
TRBV12-5,TRBJ2-7,-,-,CASGLSTGPYEQYF,TGTGCTAGTGGTTTGTCGACAGGCCCCTACGAGCAGTACTTC
TRBV13,TRBJ2-1,TRBD2,-,CASSSMGLAGVDNEQFF,TGTGCCAGCAGCTCCATGGGACTAGCGGGAGTTGACAATGAGCAGTTCTTC
TRBV6-4,TRBJ2-1,-,-,CASSDFGGNGRNEQFF,TGTGCCAGCAGTGATTTTGGCGGGAACGGTAGGAATGAGCAGTTCTTC
TRBV5-6,TRBJ2-3,-,-,CASSLGAIRRHSDTQYF,TGTGCCAGCAGCTTGGGGGCCATACGGAGGCATTCAGATACGCAGTATTTT
TRBV5-1,TRBJ1-1,-,-,CASSLQGMNTEAFF,TGCGCCAGCAGCTTGCAGGGAATGAACACTGAAGCTTTCTTT
TRBV7-8,TRBJ1-5,-,-,CASSLDANQPQHF,TGTGCCAGCAGCTTAGATGCGAATCAGCCCCAGCATTTT